This entry describes one T cell receptor (beta chain). Its antigen is not identified. The V and J ends lost 3 bases and 5 bases respectively, with 5 bases between them. The length of the CDR3 is 12 residues. CDR1 and CDR2 from the germline V gene are LGHNT and FRNRAP. This specimen comes from a study of shared clonotypes between healthy human individuals. Notes on the study in general: Against clonotypes common to all four donors, non-shared ones had lower generation probabilities.

Libraries were prepared by immunoSEQ multiplex PCR; TCRdb keeps only in-frame clonotypes and omits some of them. The sample consists of fewer than 1.8 million clones, around 98.5% of them appearing once. The chain links TRBV12-5 to TRBJ2-1, with D uncertain. The receptor comes from a man in his thirties or forties in good health. The source material was naive CD4+ T cells sorted from blood. The subset here: CD45RA+ positively selected. CDR3 sequence reads: CASGFRNNEQFF. For the CDR3, the DNA is TGTGCTAGTGGTTTTAGGAACAATGAGCAGTTCTTC.